Described below is a single T cell receptor beta chain sequence and its context. As yet, its antigen is unknown. This clone may be a read error of a much larger clone one base away. Germline V gives CDR1 SGHDN, CDR2 FVKESK. The CDR3 totals 15 residues. Moderate-to-severe activity, CAS at least 3, NOSPECS at least 4 and duration under 3 months characterized donors with ophthalmopathy. The source of the PBMCs was more than 9.5 ml of fresh peripheral blood. RNA transcripts served as template for amplifying TCR beta CDR3 sequences. HTBI-primed RT-PCR formed the first round, and a multiplex PCR formed the second. TCRdb re-analysed the multiplex PCR reads in MiXCR, keeping a single row per CDR3 protein. The sample has about 740,000 distinct CDR3 sequences, roughly 40% seen once. The data were obtained in a study of Graves' ophthalmopathy and Graves' hyperthyroidism. Study context: Samples of peripheral blood were obtained at initial diagnosis, prior to treatment of any kind. Findings and limits, study-wide: Also, most clonotypes expanded in the thyroid above 0.001 frequency appeared in blood.

The TCR comes from an adult man with Graves' ophthalmopathy. The chain links TRBV14 to TRBJ1-2, with a possible D match to TRBD1 (6 bases). Sequenced input: peripheral blood. CDR3 sequence: CASSQIRDTFYGCTF. Written as DNA, the CDR3 is TGTGCCAGCAGCCAGATCCGGGACACCTTCTATGGCTGCACCTTC. The complete variable domain, with remaining parts taken from reference TRBV14 and TRBJ1-2, reads EAGVTQFPSHSVIEKGQTVTLRCDPISGHDNLYWYRRVMGKEIKFLLHFVKESKQDESGMPNNRFLAERTGGTYSTLKVQPAELEDSGVYFCASSQIRDTFYGCTFGSGTRLTVV.